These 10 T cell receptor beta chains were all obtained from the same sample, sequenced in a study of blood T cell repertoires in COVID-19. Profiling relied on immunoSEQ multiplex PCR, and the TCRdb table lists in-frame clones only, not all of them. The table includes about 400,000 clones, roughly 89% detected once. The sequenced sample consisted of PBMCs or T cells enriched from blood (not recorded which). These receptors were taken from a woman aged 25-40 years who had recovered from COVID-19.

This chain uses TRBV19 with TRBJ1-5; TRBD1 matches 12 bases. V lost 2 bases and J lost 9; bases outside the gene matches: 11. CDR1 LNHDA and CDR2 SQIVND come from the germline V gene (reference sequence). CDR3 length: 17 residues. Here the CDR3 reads CASSISAGTGGFGPQHF. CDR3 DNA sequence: TGTGCCAGTAGTATATCAGCCGGGACAGGGGGCTTTGGGCCCCAGCATTTT.

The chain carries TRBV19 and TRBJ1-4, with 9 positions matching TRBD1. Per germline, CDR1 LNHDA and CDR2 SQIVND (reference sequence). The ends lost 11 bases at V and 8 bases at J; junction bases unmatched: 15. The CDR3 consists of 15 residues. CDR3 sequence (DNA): TGTGCCGCCAAACCTCGGGGGACAGGGTTCGAAAAACTGTTTTTT. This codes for CAAKPRGTGFEKLFF.

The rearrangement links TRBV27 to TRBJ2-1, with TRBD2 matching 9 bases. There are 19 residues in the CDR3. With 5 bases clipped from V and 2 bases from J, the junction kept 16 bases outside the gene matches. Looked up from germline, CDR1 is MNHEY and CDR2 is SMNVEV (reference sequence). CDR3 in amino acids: CASSPRGAGGPITYNEQFF. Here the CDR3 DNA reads TGTGCCAGCAGTCCTCGAGGGGCGGGAGGGCCCATCACCTACAATGAGCAGTTCTTC.

CDR3 DNA: TGCAGTGCTCCCGGGAGTGCTGAAGCTTTCTTT. Translating gives CSAPGSAEAFF. The chain employs TRBV20-1 and TRBJ1-1; unclear D gene. There are 11 residues in the CDR3. Trimming left V 5 bases short and J 6 bases short, with 10 bases between. CDR1 is DFQATT and CDR2 is SNEGSKA in the germline V gene (reference sequence).

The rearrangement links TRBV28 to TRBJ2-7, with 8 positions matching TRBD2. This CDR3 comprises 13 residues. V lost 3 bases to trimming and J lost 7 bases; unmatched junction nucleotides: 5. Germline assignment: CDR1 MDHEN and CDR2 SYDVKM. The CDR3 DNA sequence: TGTGCCAGCAGTTTTAGCGGGATTCGAGAGCAGTACTTC. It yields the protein CASSFSGIREQYF.

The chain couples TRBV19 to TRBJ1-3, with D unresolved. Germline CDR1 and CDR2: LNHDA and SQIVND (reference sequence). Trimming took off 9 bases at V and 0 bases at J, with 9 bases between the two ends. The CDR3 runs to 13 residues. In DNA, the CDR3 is TGTGCCAGCCGACGGGACTCTGGAAACACCATATATTTT. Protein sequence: CASRRDSGNTIYF.

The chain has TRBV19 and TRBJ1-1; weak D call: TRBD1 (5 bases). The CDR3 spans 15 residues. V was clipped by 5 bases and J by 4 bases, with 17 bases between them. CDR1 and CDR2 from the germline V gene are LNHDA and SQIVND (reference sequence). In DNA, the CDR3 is TGTGCCAGTAGTGGGGCTCTGGGGGGAGGCACTGAAGCTTTCTTT. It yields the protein CASSGALGGGTEAFF.

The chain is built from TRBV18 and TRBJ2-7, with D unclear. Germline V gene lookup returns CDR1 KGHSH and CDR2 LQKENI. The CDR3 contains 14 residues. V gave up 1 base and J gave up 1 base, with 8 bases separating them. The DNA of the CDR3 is TGTGCCAGCTCACCACGCGGCAGTTCCTACGAGCAGTACTTC. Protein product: CASSPRGSSYEQYF.

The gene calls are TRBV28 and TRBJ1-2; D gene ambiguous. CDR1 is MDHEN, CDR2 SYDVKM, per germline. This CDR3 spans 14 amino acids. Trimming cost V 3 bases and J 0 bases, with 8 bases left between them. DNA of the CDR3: TGTGCCAGCAGTTTCATGGGCCCTAACTATGGCTACACCTTC. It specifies CASSFMGPNYGYTF.

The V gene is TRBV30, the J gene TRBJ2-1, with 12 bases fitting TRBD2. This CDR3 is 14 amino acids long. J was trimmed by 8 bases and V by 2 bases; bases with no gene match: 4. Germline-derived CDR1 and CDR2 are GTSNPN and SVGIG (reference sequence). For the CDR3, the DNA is TGTGCCTGGAGTCCCCTAGCGGGAGGGGATGAGCAGTTCTTC. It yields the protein CAWSPLAGGDEQFF.